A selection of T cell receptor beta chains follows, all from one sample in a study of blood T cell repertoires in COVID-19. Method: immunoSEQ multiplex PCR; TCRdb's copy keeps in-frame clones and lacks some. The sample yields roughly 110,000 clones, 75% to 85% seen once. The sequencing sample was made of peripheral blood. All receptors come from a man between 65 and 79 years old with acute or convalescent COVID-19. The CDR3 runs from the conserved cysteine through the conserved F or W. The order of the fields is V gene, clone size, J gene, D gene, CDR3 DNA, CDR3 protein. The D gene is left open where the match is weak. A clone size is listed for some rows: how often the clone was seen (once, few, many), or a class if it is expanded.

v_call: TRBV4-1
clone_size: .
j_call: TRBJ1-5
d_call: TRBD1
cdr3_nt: TGCGCCAGCAGCCAAGTCCCCAGGGGGCGCCGGGGTCAGCCCCAGCATTTT
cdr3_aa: CASSQVPRGRRGQPQHF

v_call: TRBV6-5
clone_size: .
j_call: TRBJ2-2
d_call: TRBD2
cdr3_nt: TGTGCCGCAACTAGTCGACTAGCGAGCACCGGGGAGCTGTTTTTT
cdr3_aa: CAATSRLASTGELFF

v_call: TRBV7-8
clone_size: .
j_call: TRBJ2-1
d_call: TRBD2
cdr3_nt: TGTGCCAGCAGCTCGGGACTAGCGGGGGTAGATGAGCAGTTCTTC
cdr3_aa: CASSSGLAGVDEQFF

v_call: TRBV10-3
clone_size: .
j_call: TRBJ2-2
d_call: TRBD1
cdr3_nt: TGTGCCATCAGTGCCCGGACAGGGGCGAACACCGGGGAGCTGTTTTTT
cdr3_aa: CAISARTGANTGELFF

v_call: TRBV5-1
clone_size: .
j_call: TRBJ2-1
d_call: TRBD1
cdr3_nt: TGCGCCAGCAGCATAGGACAGGTAGGCGATGAGCAGTTCTTC
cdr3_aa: CASSIGQVGDEQFF

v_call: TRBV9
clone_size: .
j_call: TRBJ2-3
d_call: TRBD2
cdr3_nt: TGTGCCAGCAGCGTTAGGGACTACCACACAGATACGCAGTATTTT
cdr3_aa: CASSVRDYHTDTQYF

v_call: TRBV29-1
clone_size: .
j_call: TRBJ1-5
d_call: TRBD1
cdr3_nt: TGCAGCGCCATGACAGGGGGAGGTAATCAGCCCCAGCATTTT
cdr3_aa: CSAMTGGGNQPQHF

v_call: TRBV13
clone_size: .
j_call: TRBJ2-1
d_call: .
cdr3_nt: TGTGCCAGCAGTCCTTGGGGGCTTAAGAACAATGAGCAGTTCTTC
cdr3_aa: CASSPWGLKNNEQFF

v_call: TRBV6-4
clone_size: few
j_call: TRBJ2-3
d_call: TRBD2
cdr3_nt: TGTGCCAGCATGGCTAGCGGGGGAAGCACAGATACGCAGTATTTT
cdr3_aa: CASMASGGSTDTQYF

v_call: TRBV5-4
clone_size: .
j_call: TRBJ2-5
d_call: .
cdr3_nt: TGTGCCAGCAGCAGAGACAACCAAGAGACCCAGTACTTC
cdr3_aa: CASSRDNQETQYF

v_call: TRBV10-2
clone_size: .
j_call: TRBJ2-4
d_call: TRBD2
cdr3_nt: TGCGCCAGCAGAGCGGGGGGAGCCAAAAACATTCAGTACTTC
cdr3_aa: CASRAGGAKNIQYF

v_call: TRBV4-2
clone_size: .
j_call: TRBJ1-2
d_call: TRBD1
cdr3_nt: TGTGCCAGCAGCCAAGGGGGACAGGGGGGCGATGGCTACACCTTC
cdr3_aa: CASSQGGQGGDGYTF

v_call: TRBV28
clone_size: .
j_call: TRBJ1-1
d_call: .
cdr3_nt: TGTGCCAGCACCCTTCTCGGGGACACTGAAGCTTTCTTT
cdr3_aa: CASTLLGDTEAFF

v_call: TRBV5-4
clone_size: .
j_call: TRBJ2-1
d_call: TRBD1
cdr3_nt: TGTGCCAGCAGCCCGACAGGGAGCTCCTACAATGAGCAGTTCTTC
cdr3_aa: CASSPTGSSYNEQFF

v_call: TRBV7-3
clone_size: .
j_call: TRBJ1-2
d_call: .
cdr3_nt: TGTGCCAGCTCGGCGCAGGTCGGTCCTAACTATGGCTACACCTTC
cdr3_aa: CASSAQVGPNYGYTF

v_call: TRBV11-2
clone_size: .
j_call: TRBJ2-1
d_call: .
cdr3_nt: TGTGCCAGCAGCCTAGGGGCAAACCGGGGGGAGCAGTTCTTC
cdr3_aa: CASSLGANRGEQFF

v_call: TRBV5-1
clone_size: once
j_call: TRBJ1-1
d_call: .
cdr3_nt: TGCGCCAGCAGCTTGCCCCACGGAGGCAGTGAAGCTTTCTTT
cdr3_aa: CASSLPHGGSEAFF

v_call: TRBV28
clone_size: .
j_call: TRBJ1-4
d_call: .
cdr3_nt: TGTGCCAGCAGCCTCCCTTCGATGGGGAGTGAAAAACTGTTTTTT
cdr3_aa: CASSLPSMGSEKLFF

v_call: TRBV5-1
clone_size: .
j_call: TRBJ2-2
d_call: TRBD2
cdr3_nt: TGCGCCAGCAGCTTGGCCGGTGGGCCTAGCGGGGGATATCGCGACACCGGGGAGCTGTTTTTT
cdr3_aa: CASSLAGGPSGGYRDTGELFF

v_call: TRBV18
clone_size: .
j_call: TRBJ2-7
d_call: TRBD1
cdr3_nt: TGTGCCAGCTCACCCCCAACAGGGGTCTCCGAGCAGTACTTC
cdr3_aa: CASSPPTGVSEQYF

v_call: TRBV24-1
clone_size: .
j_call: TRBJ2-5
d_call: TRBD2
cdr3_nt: TGTGCCACCAGCCGGACTAGCGGGACAAAAGAGACCCAGTACTTC
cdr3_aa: CATSRTSGTKETQYF

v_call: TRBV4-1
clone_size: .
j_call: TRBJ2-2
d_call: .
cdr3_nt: TGCGCCAGCAGCCAAGCTGGGGCAGGCGGCTCCGGGGAGCTGTTTTTT
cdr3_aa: CASSQAGAGGSGELFF

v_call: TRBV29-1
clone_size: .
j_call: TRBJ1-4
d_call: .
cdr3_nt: TGCAGCGTTGAAGAAAGAGGTGAAAAACTGTTTTTT
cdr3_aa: CSVEERGEKLFF

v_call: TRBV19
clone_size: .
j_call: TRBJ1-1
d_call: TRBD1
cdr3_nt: TGTGCCAGTAGTATGGGTTTAGGGACAGGGGGCACTGAAGCTTTCTTT
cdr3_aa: CASSMGLGTGGTEAFF

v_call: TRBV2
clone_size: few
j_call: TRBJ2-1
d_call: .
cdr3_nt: TGTGCCAGCAGTCCATACCCGGGATCGCAGTTCTTC
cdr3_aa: CASSPYPGSQFF

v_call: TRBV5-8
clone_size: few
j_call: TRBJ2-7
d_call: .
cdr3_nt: TGTGCCAGCAGCCTGCGTAGGCTAACAGGGTACGAGCAGTACTTC
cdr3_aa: CASSLRRLTGYEQYF

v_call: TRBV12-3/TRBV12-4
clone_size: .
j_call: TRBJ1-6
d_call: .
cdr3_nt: TGTGCCAGCAGTAAGCGACAGACGGCACCCCTCCACTTT
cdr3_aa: CASSKRQTAPLHF

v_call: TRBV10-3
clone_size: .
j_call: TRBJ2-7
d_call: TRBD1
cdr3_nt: TGTGCCATCAGTTTTGGGACAGGGTTTTACGAGCAGTACTTC
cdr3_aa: CAISFGTGFYEQYF

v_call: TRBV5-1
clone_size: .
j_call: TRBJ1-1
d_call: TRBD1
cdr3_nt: TGCGCCAGCAGCCGCACCGGGACAGGGGGCGACACTGAAGCTTTCTTT
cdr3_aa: CASSRTGTGGDTEAFF

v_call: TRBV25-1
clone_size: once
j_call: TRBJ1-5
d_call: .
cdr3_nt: TGTGCCAGCAGTGCCTCCTCAGGGAGCAATCAGCCCCAGCATTTT
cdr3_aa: CASSASSGSNQPQHF

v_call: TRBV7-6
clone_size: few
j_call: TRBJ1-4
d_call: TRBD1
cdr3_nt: TGTGCCAGCAGCCCTAGTAACAGGGGTTCCGACGAAAAACTGTTTTTT
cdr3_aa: CASSPSNRGSDEKLFF

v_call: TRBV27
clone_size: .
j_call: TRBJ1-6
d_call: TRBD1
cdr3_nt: TGTGCCAGCAGTCTTGGACAGGGTCCGGAAAATTCACCCCTCCACTTT
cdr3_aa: CASSLGQGPENSPLHF

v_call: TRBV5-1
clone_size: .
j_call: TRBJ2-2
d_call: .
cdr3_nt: TGCGCCAGCAGCTTGGTATCCGGGAACACCGGGGAGCTGTTTTTT
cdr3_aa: CASSLVSGNTGELFF

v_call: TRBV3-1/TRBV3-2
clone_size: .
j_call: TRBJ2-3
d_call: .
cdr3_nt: TGTGCCAGCAGCCCCCACCGGACTGGAGATACGCAGTATTTT
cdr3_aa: CASSPHRTGDTQYF

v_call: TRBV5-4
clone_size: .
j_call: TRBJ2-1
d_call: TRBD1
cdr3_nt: TGTGCCAGCAGCCGGGACAGGGCGAGAAACAATGAGCAGTTCTTC
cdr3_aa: CASSRDRARNNEQFF

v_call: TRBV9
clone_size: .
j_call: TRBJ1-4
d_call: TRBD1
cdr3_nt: TGTGCCAGCAGCGTATACCGTTGGGACAGGCCTTTTGAAAAACTGTTTTTT
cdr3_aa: CASSVYRWDRPFEKLFF

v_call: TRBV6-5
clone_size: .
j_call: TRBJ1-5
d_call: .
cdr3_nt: TGTGCCAGCAGCCCGCTGAGACGGGGCAATCAGCCCCAGCATTTT
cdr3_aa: CASSPLRRGNQPQHF

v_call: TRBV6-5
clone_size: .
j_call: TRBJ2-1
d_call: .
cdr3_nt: TGTGCCAGCAGGAGGGGGACCAATGAGCAGTTCTTC
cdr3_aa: CASRRGTNEQFF

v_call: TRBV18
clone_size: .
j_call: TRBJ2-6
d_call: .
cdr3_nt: TGTGCCAGCTCATTTACAGGCCTCCAATCTGGGGCCAACGTCCTGACTTTC
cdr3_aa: CASSFTGLQSGANVLTF

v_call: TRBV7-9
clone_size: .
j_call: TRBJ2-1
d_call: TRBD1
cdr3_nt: TGTGCCAGCAGCACCAGGACAGGCAATGAGCAGTTCTTC
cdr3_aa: CASSTRTGNEQFF

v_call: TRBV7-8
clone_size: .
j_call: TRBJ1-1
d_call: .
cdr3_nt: TGTGCCAGCAGCTATGACAGGAACACTGAAGCTTTCTTT
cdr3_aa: CASSYDRNTEAFF

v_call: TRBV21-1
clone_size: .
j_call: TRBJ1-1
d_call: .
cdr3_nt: TGTGCCAGCAGCAAAAGACGGGTGAACACTGAAGCTTTCTTT
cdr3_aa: CASSKRRVNTEAFF

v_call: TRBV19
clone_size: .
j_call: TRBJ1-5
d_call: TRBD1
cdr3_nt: TGTGCCAGTAGTAGTGCAGGGGGCGTGAATCAGCCCCAGCATTTT
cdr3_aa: CASSSAGGVNQPQHF

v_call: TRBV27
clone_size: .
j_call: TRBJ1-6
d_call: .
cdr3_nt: TGTGCCAGCAGTAGGGGAAACTCCTATAATTCACCCCTCCACTTT
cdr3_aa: CASSRGNSYNSPLHF

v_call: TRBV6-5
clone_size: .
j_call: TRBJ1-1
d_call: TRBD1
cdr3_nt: TGTGCCAGCAGTCCTGACAGGGGCGACACTGAAGCTTTCTTT
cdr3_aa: CASSPDRGDTEAFF

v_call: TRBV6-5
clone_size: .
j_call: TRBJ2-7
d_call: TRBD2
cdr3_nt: TGTGCCAGCAGGCTAGCGGGAGTTGTCGAGCAGTACTTC
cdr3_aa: CASRLAGVVEQYF

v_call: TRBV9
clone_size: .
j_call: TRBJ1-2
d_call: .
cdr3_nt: TGTGCCAGCAGCCCTGACCCGGGGGTGGGCGGCTACACCTTC
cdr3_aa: CASSPDPGVGGYTF

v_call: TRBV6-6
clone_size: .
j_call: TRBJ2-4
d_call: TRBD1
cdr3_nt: TGTGCCAGCAACGGGTCAGGGGGCAGTAGGAACATTCAGTACTTC
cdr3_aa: CASNGSGGSRNIQYF

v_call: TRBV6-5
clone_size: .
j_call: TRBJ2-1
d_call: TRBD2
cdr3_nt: TGTGCCAGCAGTTCACTAGCGGAACAGTTCTTC
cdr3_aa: CASSSLAEQFF

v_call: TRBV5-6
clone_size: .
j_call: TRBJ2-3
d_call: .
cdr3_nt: TGTGCCAGCAGCGTGACAGCTACTAGCACAGATACGCAGTATTTT
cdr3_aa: CASSVTATSTDTQYF

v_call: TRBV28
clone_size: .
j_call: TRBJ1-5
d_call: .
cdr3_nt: TGTGCCAACGCGGGGTACGGTGAGGGTCAGCCCCAGCATTTT
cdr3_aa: CANAGYGEGQPQHF

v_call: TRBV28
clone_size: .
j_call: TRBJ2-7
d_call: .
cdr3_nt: TGTGCCAGCAGCCATCGCGGGGGCGTTTCCTACGAGCAGTACTTC
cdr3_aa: CASSHRGGVSYEQYF

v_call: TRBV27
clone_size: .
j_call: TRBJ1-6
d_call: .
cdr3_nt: TGTGCCAGCAGTTGGGGCTTCAATTCACCCCTCCACTTT
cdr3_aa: CASSWGFNSPLHF

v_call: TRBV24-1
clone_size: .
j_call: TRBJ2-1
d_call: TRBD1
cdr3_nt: TGTGCCACCAGTGATTCAAAGACAGGGCAGGATTACAATGAGCAGTTCTTC
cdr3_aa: CATSDSKTGQDYNEQFF

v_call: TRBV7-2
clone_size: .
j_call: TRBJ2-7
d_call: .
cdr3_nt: TGTGCCAGCAGCGGAGGACAGACACTAGGTTACGAGCAGTACTTC
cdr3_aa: CASSGGQTLGYEQYF